The 28 T cell receptor beta chains listed next were all sequenced from one sample in a study of PD-L1 blockade in urothelial cancer. Method: immunoSEQ multiplex PCR; TCRdb's copy keeps in-frame clones and lacks some. This sample has around 100,000 clones, with approximately 85% found just once. This material consisted of PBMCs, taken around atezolizumab (anti-PD-L1) treatment. The receptors stem from a middle-aged man with urothelial cancer.

Only one count was recorded for this clone. CDR3 in DNA: TGTGCCATCAGTGAGTCGGAGAGATATGGCTACACCTTC. Translation gives CAISESERYGYTF. The gene calls are TRBV10-3 and TRBJ1-2; D gene uncertain. The CDR3 sequence is 13 residues long. Trimming pared 0 bases from V and 5 bases from J, leaving 7 bases between. Germline CDR1 reads ENHRY; CDR2 reads SYGVKD.

The rearrangement links TRBV11-2 to TRBJ1-6, with 8 bases matching TRBD1. V dropped 2 bases and J dropped 9; count of bases not matched to a gene: 6. CDR1 is SGHAT, CDR2 FQNNGV, per germline. The length of the CDR3 is 15 residues. DNA for the CDR3: TGTGCCAGCAGCTTACTGGACAGGGACGGTTCACCCCTCCACTTT. It codes for CASSLLDRDGSPLHF.

This rearrangement joins TRBV6-6 to TRBJ2-5; D is ambiguous. V gave up 6 bases and J gave up 3 bases, with 8 bases separating them. The length of the CDR3 is 12 residues. Germline CDR1 MNHNY, CDR2 SVGAGI (reference sequence). The CDR3 is CASRRLEETQYF. CDR3 DNA sequence: TGTGCCAGCAGGCGCCTCGAAGAGACCCAGTACTTC.

This chain links TRBV28 with TRBJ1-1, with TRBD1 as a possible D gene (5 bases). The germline V and J ends were trimmed by 4 bases and 8 bases, with 8 bases remaining between them. From germline, CDR1 is MDHEN and CDR2 SYDVKM. The CDR3 length is 11 residues. CDR3 coding DNA: TGTGCCAGCAGTTATCCAGGGGAAGCTTTCTTT. Protein sequence: CASSYPGEAFF.

J is TRBJ2-3 and V is TRBV6-5, with TRBD2 identical over 9 bases. Unmatched junction bases numbered 8, after V lost 5 bases and J lost 5 bases. The CDR3 has 15 amino acids. Germline V CDR1 and CDR2: MNHEY, SVGAGI. The CDR3 protein is CASSRAVTSGDTQYF. CDR3 DNA: TGTGCCAGCAGTAGGGCAGTGACTAGCGGAGATACGCAGTATTTT.

V and J are TRBV9 and TRBJ2-1; 7 nucleotides line up with TRBD2. J lost 12 bases, V lost 4 bases, and 22 bases had no gene match. CDR1 SGDLS and CDR2 YYNGEE come from the germline V gene. CDR3 length: 17 amino acids. The CDR3 protein is CASSRSGGAGVPPGQFF. The CDR3 DNA reads as TGTGCCAGCAGCAGGAGTGGAGGCGCGGGAGTCCCCCCAGGGCAGTTCTTC.

This sequence joins TRBV28 and TRBJ2-1, with 8 bases identical to TRBD2. V was clipped by 2 bases and J by 6 bases; unmatched bases: 6. The CDR3 is made up of 15 amino acids. Per the germline V gene, CDR1 is MDHEN and CDR2 is SYDVKM. CDR3 DNA sequence: TGTGCCAGCAGTTTAGAGGGACTAGGAAGCAATGAGCAGTTCTTC. Protein product: CASSLEGLGSNEQFF. The entire variable domain, with the rest obtained from reference TRBV28 and TRBJ2-1, is as follows: DVKVTQSSRYLVKRTGEKVFLECVQDMDHENMFWYRQDPGLGLRLIYFSYDVKMKEKGDIPEGYSVSREKKERFSLILESASTNQTSMYLCASSLEGLGSNEQFFGPGTRLTVL.

This clone was observed a single time. This chain uses TRBV30 with TRBJ1-1; TRBD1 is a possible D gene (5 bases). Germline V gives CDR1 GTSNPN, CDR2 SVGIG (reference sequence). The CDR3 spans 11 residues. The CDR3 sequence is CTGERDTEAFF. CDR3 bases: TGTACGGGGGAGAGGGATACTGAAGCTTTCTTT.

The V gene is TRBV5-1, the J gene TRBJ2-3; TRBD1 agrees at 10 bases. The CDR3 contains 15 residues. Per germline, CDR1 SGHRS and CDR2 YFSETQ. Trimming at V came to 0 bases and at J to 7 bases, leaving 5 bases not matched to a gene. CDR3 residues: CASSLETGGAYTQYF. In DNA form, the CDR3 reads TGCGCCAGCAGCTTGGAGACAGGGGGCGCATATACGCAGTATTTT. Full variable domain (missing parts from reference TRBV5-1 and TRBJ2-3): KAGVTQTPRYLIKTRGQQVTLSCSPISGHRSVSWYQQTPGQGLQFLFEYFSETQRNKGNFPGRFSGRQFSNSRSEMNVSTLELGDSALYLCASSLETGGAYTQYFGPGTRLTVL.

This clone is a singleton in its sample. V and J are TRBV30 and TRBJ2-7; 8 bases line up with TRBD2. V dropped 3 bases and J dropped 3; count of bases not matched to a gene: 7. From germline, CDR1 is GTSNPN and CDR2 SVGIG (reference sequence). The CDR3 is made up of 14 amino acids. The CDR3 DNA reads as TGTGCCTGGAGCGGGGCGGGGGGCCTCTACGAGCAGTACTTC. This translates into CAWSGAGGLYEQYF.

V gene TRBV7-3 combines with J gene TRBJ2-3, with TRBD2 matching 9 bases. With 5 bases clipped from V and 2 bases from J, the junction kept 2 bases outside the gene matches. This CDR3 spans 14 amino acids. CDR1 and CDR2 from the germline V gene are SGHTA and FQGTGA. The DNA for the CDR3 is TGTGCCAGCAGCCGACTAGCGGCCACAGATACGCAGTATTTT. It is translated as CASSRLAATDTQYF.

The gene calls are TRBV10-2 and TRBJ1-1; a possible D gene is TRBD1 (5 bases). Per the germline V gene, CDR1 is WSHSY and CDR2 is SAAADI. The length of the CDR3 is 14 residues. Trimming took 7 bases from V and 3 from J, leaving 15 bases between them. CDR3 DNA: TGCGCCAGCATCCCAGGACGGGGGGACACTGAAGCTTTCTTT. This translates into CASIPGRGDTEAFF.

The chain combines TRBV10-3 with TRBJ2-7; 9 nucleotides agree with TRBD1. This CDR3 has 16 amino acids. The ends lost 2 bases at V and 0 bases at J; junction bases unmatched: 5. Germline V gene data show CDR1 as ENHRY and CDR2 as SYGVKD. The chain's CDR3 is CAISEPGQGASYEQYF. CDR3 nucleotides: TGTGCCATCAGTGAGCCGGGACAGGGAGCCTCCTACGAGCAGTACTTC.

V usage is TRBV18 and J usage is TRBJ2-1; TRBD2 matches 7 bases. Trimming cost V 0 bases and J 5 bases; bases outside gene matches: 10. The CDR3 loop spans 17 amino acids. CDR1 KGHSH and CDR2 LQKENI come from the germline V gene. CDR3 protein: CASSPPNGRSRNNEQFF. CDR3 bases: TGTGCCAGCTCACCACCGAACGGGAGGAGTAGGAACAATGAGCAGTTCTTC.

J is TRBJ1-1 and V is TRBV28, with 9 positions matching TRBD1. The CDR3 runs to 17 residues. After removal of 5 bases from V and 4 bases from J, the junction contained 14 bases not matched to a gene. Germline-derived CDR1 and CDR2 are MDHEN and SYDVKM. The CDR3, as DNA: TGTGCCAGCAGTCCATTAGTTAAAACAGGGGGCGGCACTGAAGCTTTCTTT. Translated, it gives CASSPLVKTGGGTEAFF.

The J gene is TRBJ1-5, the V gene TRBV5-1; 7 nucleotides agree with TRBD1. The CDR3 is 15 amino acids. Germline trimming cut 4 bases from V and 0 bases from J; bases unmatched to any gene: 4. Germline V gives CDR1 SGHRS, CDR2 YFSETQ. The CDR3 sequence: CASSVQGDSNQPQHF. In DNA form, the CDR3 reads TGCGCCAGCAGCGTTCAGGGGGATAGCAATCAGCCCCAGCATTTT.

V usage is TRBV19 and J usage is TRBJ2-7; 9 positions match TRBD2. Losses at the gene ends were 6 bases for V and 4 bases for J; bases not matched to a gene: 7. The CDR3 runs 14 residues. Germline V gene sequence: CDR1 LNHDA, CDR2 SQIVND (reference sequence). The CDR3 sequence: CASSQGLAQYEQYF. The CDR3 DNA reads TGTGCCAGTAGCCAAGGACTAGCGCAATACGAGCAGTACTTC.

This sequence joins TRBV11-2 and TRBJ2-7, with D tentatively TRBD1 (6 bases). The V and J ends lost 2 bases and 0 bases respectively, with 11 bases between them. From germline, CDR1 is SGHAT and CDR2 FQNNGV. The CDR3 loop spans 15 amino acids. The chain's CDR3 is CASSLSGQSSYEQYF. For the CDR3, the DNA is TGTGCCAGCAGCTTATCAGGACAGAGCTCCTACGAGCAGTACTTC.

The V gene is TRBV4-2, the J gene TRBJ2-3; D is perhaps TRBD2 (7 bases). The germline V gene encodes CDR1 LGHNA and CDR2 YNFKEQ. The CDR3 is 18 amino acids. The ends were cut back, 1 base at V and 2 bases at J, with 19 bases in the middle. The CDR3 loop reads CASSQVGGVRSNTDTQYF. The CDR3 DNA sequence: TGTGCCAGCAGCCAAGTAGGGGGGGTACGTAGCAACACAGATACGCAGTATTTT.

V and J are TRBV18 and TRBJ1-1, with D possibly being TRBD1 (5 bases). The CDR3 spans 14 residues. In germline, CDR1 is KGHSH, CDR2 LQKENI. Trimming took off 5 bases at V and 5 bases at J, with 15 bases between the two ends. CDR3 sequence: CASSADIGGTEAFF. Here the CDR3 DNA reads TGTGCCAGCTCAGCGGACATCGGGGGGACTGAAGCTTTCTTT.

This clone was observed a few times. The chain couples TRBV9 to TRBJ2-2, with TRBD1 matching over 11 bases. Germline V CDR1 and CDR2: SGDLS, YYNGEE. Trimming took 7 bases from V and 6 from J; bases not matched to a gene: 11. This CDR3 is 16 amino acids long. The CDR3 loop is CASEPYGTGGAGELFF. DNA of the CDR3: TGTGCCAGCGAGCCTTATGGGACAGGGGGTGCCGGGGAGCTGTTTTTT.

V and J are TRBV28 and TRBJ1-2, with 7 bases fitting TRBD1. Germline CDR1 reads MDHEN; CDR2 reads SYDVKM. The V gene end was trimmed by 6 bases and the J gene end by 4 bases; junction bases not matched to a gene: 11. The length of the CDR3 is 15 residues. The CDR3 is CASSNRDSFSYGYTF. CDR3 coding DNA: TGTGCCAGCAGCAACCGGGACAGCTTTTCCTATGGCTACACCTTC.

This sequence joins TRBV7-2 and TRBJ1-1, with 9 bases aligning to TRBD1. Trimming took 5 bases from V and 6 from J; bases not matched to a gene: 7. CDR1 is SGHTA and CDR2 is FQGNSA in the germline V gene. The CDR3 is 14 amino acids. The CDR3 region is CASSRRDRVSEAFF. The CDR3 nucleotides are TGTGCCAGCAGCCGCCGGGACAGGGTGTCTGAAGCTTTCTTT.

The chain combines TRBV11-1 with TRBJ2-7; 9 bases are shared with TRBD1. The CDR3 has 12 amino acids. Germline assignment: CDR1 SGHAT and CDR2 FQDESV (reference sequence). V trimming: 6 bases; J trimming: 6 bases; junction bases outside the gene matches: 3. As DNA, the CDR3 is TGTGCCAGCAGGGGACAGGGAGGCGAGCAGTACTTC. Translating it yields CASRGQGGEQYF.

V gene TRBV5-4 combines with J gene TRBJ1-1, with D perhaps TRBD1 (5 bases). This CDR3 is built from 12 residues. The germline V and J ends were trimmed by 4 bases and 5 bases, with 9 bases remaining between them. Germline CDR1 and CDR2: SGHNT and YYREEE (reference sequence). CDR3 DNA: TGTGCCAGCAGCCCCCAGGGAACTGAAGCTTTCTTT. Protein product: CASSPQGTEAFF.

In its sample, this clone was seen a few times. The V and J genes are TRBV5-8 and TRBJ2-7; TRBD2 might be the D (5 bases). The V and J ends lost 0 bases and 3 bases respectively, with 10 bases between them. The CDR3 spans 14 residues. Per germline, CDR1 SGHTS and CDR2 YDEGEE. CDR3 in DNA: TGTGCCAGCAGCTTGGAAAGTGGACTCTACGAGCAGTACTTC. This encodes CASSLESGLYEQYF.

V gene TRBV11-1 combines with J gene TRBJ2-7; no clear D gene. Trimming removed 2 bases from V and 2 bases from J, with 10 bases in between. The CDR3 runs 14 residues. Germline-derived CDR1 and CDR2 are SGHAT and FQDESV (reference sequence). As DNA, the CDR3 is TGTGCCAGCAGCTTAAACGTACTTCCCTACGAGCAGTACTTC. As protein: CASSLNVLPYEQYF. Full variable domain (remainder filled in from reference TRBV11-1 and TRBJ2-7): EAEVAQSPRYKITEKSQAVAFWCDPISGHATLYWYRQILGQGPELLVQFQDESVVDDSQLPKDRFSAERLKGVDSTLKIQPAELGDSAMYLCASSLNVLPYEQYFGPGTRLTVT.

The V gene is TRBV11-2, the J gene TRBJ1-5; 8 nucleotides align to TRBD1. CDR1 is SGHAT and CDR2 is FQNNGV in the germline V gene. There are 14 residues in the CDR3. The V gene end was trimmed by 5 bases and the J gene end by 3 bases; junction bases not matched to a gene: 3. CDR3 residues: CASSQDRVNQPQHF. The CDR3 region has the DNA TGTGCCAGCAGCCAGGACAGGGTCAATCAGCCCCAGCATTTT.